This T cell receptor (beta chain) was profiled in a study of a mutant IDH1 vaccine in newly diagnosed glioma. In the study overall: With temozolomide cycles, or 4-6 weeks after radiotherapy alone, vaccination was started. Antecedent treatment encompassed radiotherapy, temozolomide, or their combination; the majority received both. The study, taken as a whole, reports: Changes to the top peripheral T cell clonotypes appeared unrelated to pseudoprogression.

This table comes from immunoSEQ multiplex PCR, and its TCRdb copy is limited to in-frame clones, with some not included. The table includes some 47,000 clones, around 81% detected once. The CDR3 has 15 residues. Trimming removed 4 bases from V and 5 bases from J, with 15 bases in between. Looked up from germline, CDR1 is SGHTA and CDR2 is FQGNSA. With respect to this clone: Its antigen is as yet unknown.

Regarding time point: week 35, safety follow-up. Every vaccination contained 300 ug of the mutant IDH1 20-mer peptide and was paired with topical imiquimod. The rearrangement uses TRBV7-2 and TRBJ1-5, with D perhaps TRBD1 (5 bases). The source material was PBMCs, sampled from a glioma patient whose treatment included an IDH1 peptide vaccine. The sequence was obtained from a woman between 40 and 50 years old with glioma. Some clones in this sample may be carry-over from other donors' samples. CDR3 in amino acids: CASSSRWGGDQPQHF. The CDR3 bases are TGTGCCAGCAGCTCCCGGTGGGGGGGGGATCAGCCCCAGCATTTT. Filled out from reference TRBV7-2 and TRBJ1-5, the complete variable domain reads GAGVSQSPSNKVTEKGKDVELRCDPISGHTALYWYRQSLGQGLEFLIYFQGNSAPDKSGLPSDRFSAERTGGSVSTLTIQRTQQEDSAVYLCASSSRWGGDQPQHFGDGTRLSIL.